This T cell receptor (beta chain) was observed in a study of spatial heterogeneity in lung cancer. About the research overall: The count of detected beta-chain sequences consistently exceeded that of alpha-chain sequences. Combinations of a unique TCR and a UMI were tallied in raw reads, and on average each appeared more than ten times. Study observations and caveats: Blood contained ubiquitous expanded tumor TCRs more at resection than at follow-up.

In its sample, this clonotype was seen a few times. Antigen: not known. Time point meaning: sample taken at primary tumor resection. Whole RNA came from tumor, nontumor lung or frozen PBMC and was sequenced without being sorted. Each TCR cDNA molecule bore a unique molecular identifier. TCRdb re-derived calls from the 5' RACE reads in MiXCR, one entry per CDR3 protein. The repertoire holds 70,000 to 90,000 distinct CDR3 sequences, with about an eighth as singletons. The CDR3 has 14 amino acids. Germline CDR1 reads SGDLS; CDR2 reads YYNGEE. V lost 0 bases to trimming and J lost 0 bases, with 5 bases between them.

This specimen consisted of PBMCs, obtained at surgery. The chain carries TRBV9 and TRBJ2-3; D remains ambiguous. This receptor was taken from a male donor with early-stage non-small cell lung cancer. The DNA for the CDR3 is TGTGCCAGCAGCGTAGGTCGGAGCACAGATACGCAGTATTTT. As protein: CASSVGRSTDTQYF.